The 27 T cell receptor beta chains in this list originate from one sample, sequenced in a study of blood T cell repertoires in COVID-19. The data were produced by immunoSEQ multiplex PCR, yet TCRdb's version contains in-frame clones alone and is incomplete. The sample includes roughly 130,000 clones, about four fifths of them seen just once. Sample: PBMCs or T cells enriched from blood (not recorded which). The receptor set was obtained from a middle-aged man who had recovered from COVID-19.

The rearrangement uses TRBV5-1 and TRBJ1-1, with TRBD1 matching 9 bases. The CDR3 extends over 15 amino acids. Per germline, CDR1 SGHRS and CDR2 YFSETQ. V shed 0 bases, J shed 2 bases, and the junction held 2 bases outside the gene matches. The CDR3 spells CASSLGDRVNTEAFF. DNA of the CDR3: TGCGCCAGCAGCTTGGGGGACAGGGTAAACACTGAAGCTTTCTTT.

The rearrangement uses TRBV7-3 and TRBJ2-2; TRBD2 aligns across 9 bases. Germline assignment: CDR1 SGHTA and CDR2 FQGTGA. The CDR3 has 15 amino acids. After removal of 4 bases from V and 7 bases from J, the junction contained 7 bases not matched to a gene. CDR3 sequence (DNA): TGTGCCAGCAGCTCCCGGACTAGCGAGGGCGGGGAGCTGTTTTTT. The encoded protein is CASSSRTSEGGELFF.

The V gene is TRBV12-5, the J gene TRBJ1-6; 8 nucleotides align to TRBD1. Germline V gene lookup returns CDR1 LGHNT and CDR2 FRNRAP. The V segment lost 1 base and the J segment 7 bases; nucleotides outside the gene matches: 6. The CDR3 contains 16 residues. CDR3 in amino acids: CASGLDRGFVNSPLHF. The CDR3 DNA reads TGTGCTAGTGGTTTGGACAGGGGGTTCGTGAATTCACCCCTCCACTTT.

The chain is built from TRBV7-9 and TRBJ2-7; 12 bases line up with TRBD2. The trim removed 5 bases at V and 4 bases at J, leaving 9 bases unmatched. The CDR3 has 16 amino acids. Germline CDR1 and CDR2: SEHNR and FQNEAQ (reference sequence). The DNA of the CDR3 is TGTGCCAGCAGCCCTCTAGCGGGGGGGAAAGATTACGAGCAGTACTTC. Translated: CASSPLAGGKDYEQYF.

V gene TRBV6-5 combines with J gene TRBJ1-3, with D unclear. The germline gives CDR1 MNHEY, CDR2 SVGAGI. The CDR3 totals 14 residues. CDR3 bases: TGTGCTACAGCATCCATCCTCTCTGGAAACACCATATATTTT. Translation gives CATASILSGNTIYF.

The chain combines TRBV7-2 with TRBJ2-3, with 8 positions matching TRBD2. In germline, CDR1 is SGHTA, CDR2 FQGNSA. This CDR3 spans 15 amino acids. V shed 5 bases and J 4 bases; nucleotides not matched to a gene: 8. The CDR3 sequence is CASSPVGTRSDTQYF. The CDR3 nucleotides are TGTGCCAGCAGCCCGGTGGGGACTAGGTCAGATACGCAGTATTTT.

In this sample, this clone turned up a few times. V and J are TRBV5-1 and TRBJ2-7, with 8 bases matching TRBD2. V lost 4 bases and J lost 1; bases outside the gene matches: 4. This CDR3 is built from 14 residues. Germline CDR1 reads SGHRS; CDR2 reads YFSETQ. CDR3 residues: CASSRGTSSYEQYF. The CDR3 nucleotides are TGCGCCAGCAGCAGAGGGACTAGTTCCTACGAGCAGTACTTC.

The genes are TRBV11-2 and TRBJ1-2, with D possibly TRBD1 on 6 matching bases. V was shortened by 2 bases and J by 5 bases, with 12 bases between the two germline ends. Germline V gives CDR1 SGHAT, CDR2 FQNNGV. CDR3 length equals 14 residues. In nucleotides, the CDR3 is TGTGCCAGCAGCTTAACAGGGTCGGGGTATGGCTACACCTTC. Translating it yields CASSLTGSGYGYTF.

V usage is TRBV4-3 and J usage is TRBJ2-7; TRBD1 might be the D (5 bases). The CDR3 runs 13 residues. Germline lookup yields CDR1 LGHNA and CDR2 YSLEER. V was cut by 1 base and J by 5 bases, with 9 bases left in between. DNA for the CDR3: TGCGCCAGCAGCCAAGCGGGCAGGGACGAGCAGTACTTC. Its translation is CASSQAGRDEQYF.

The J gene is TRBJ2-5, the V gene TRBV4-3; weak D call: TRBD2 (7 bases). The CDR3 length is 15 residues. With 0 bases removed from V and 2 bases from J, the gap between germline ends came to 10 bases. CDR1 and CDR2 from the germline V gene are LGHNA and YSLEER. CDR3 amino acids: CASSQDGGPQETQYF. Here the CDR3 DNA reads TGCGCCAGCAGCCAAGACGGGGGGCCACAAGAGACCCAGTACTTC.

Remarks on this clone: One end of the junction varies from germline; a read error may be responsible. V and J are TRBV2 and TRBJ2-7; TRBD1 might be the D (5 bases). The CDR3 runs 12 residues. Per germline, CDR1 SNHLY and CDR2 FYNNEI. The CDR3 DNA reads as TGTGCCAGCAGGGAAGACAGCTACGAGCAGTACTTC. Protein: CASREDSYEQYF.

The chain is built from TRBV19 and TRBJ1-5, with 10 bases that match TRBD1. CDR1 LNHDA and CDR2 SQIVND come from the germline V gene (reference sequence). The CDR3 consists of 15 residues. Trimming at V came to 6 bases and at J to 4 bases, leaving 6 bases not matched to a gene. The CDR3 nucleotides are TGTGCCAGTAGCCCAGACAGGGGGCGGAATCAGCCCCAGCATTTT. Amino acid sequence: CASSPDRGRNQPQHF. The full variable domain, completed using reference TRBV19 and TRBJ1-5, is DGGITQSPKYLFRKEGQNVTLSCEQNLNHDAMYWYRQDPGQGLRLIYYSQIVNDFQKGDIAEGYSVSREKKESFPLTVTSAQKNPTAFYLCASSPDRGRNQPQHFGDGTRLSIL.

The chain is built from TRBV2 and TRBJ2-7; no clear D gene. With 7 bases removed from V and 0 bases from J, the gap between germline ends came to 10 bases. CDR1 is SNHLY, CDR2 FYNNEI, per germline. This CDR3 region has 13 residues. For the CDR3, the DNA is TGTGCCAGCAAGAACCCCAGCTCCTACGAGCAGTACTTC. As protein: CASKNPSSYEQYF. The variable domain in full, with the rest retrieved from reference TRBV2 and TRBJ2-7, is EPEVTQTPSHQVTQMGQEVILRCVPISNHLYFYWYRQILGQKVEFLVSFYNNEISEKSEIFDDQFSVERPDGSNFTLKIRSTKLEDSAMYFCASKNPSSYEQYFGPGTRLTVT.

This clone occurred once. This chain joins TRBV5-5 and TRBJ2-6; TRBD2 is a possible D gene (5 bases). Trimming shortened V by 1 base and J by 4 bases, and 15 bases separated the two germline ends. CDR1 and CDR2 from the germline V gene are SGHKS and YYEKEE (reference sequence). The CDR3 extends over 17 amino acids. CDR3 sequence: CASSLLVGVRGANVLTF. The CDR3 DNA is TGTGCCAGCAGCTTGTTGGTCGGGGTGCGCGGGGCCAACGTCCTGACTTTC.

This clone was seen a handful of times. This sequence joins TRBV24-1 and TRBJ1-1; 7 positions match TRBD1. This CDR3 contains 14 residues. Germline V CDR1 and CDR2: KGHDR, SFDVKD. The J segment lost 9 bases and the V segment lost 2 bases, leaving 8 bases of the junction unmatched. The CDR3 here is CATSDSTGVTKAFF. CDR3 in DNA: TGTGCCACCAGTGATTCTACAGGGGTAACGAAAGCTTTCTTT.

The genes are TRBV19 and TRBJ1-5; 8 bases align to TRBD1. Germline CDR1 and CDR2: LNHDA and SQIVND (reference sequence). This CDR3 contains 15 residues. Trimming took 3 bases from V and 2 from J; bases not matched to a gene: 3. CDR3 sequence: CASSISGGRNQPQHF. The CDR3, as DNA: TGTGCCAGTAGTATCTCAGGGGGCCGCAATCAGCCCCAGCATTTT.

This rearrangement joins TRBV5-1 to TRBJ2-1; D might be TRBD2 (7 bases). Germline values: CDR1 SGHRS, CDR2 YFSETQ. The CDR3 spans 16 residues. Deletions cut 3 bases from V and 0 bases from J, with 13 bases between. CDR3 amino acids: CASSSGRGSSYNEQFF. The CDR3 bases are TGCGCCAGCAGCTCGGGGAGGGGGAGCTCCTACAATGAGCAGTTCTTC.

CDR3 coding DNA: TGCGCCAGCAGCCAAGATGACCGGGTTGGCAATCAGCCCCAGCATTTT. Protein: CASSQDDRVGNQPQHF. This chain uses TRBV4-1 with TRBJ1-5; D is unresolved. Germline V gene sequence: CDR1 MGHRA, CDR2 YSYEKL. CDR3 length: 16 residues. Between the trimmed V and J ends, which lost 0 bases and 2 bases, there was a span of 11 bases.

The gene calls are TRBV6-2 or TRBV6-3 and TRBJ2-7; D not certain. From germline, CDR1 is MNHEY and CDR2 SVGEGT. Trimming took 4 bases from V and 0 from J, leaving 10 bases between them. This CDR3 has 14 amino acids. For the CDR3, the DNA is TGTGCCAGCAGTTCTCTGACAAACTCCTACGAGCAGTACTTC. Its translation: CASSSLTNSYEQYF.

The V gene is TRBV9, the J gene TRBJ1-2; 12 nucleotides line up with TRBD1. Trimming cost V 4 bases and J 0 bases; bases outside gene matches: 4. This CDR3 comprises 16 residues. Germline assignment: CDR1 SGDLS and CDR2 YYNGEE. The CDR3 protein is CASSTGTGGANYGYTF. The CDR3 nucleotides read TGTGCCAGCAGCACCGGGACAGGGGGCGCTAACTATGGCTACACCTTC. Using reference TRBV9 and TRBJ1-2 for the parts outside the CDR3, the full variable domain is DSGVTQTPKHLITATGQRVTLRCSPRSGDLSVYWYQQSLDQGLQFLIQYYNGEERAKGNILERFSAQQFPDLHSELNLSSLELGDSALYFCASSTGTGGANYGYTFGSGTRLTVV.

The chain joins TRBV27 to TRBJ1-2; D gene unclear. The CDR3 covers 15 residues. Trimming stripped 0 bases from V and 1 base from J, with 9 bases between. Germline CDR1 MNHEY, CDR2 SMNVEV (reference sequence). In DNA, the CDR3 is TGTGCCAGCAGTTTATCGAGTCTGAATAACTATGGCTACACCTTC. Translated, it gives CASSLSSLNNYGYTF.

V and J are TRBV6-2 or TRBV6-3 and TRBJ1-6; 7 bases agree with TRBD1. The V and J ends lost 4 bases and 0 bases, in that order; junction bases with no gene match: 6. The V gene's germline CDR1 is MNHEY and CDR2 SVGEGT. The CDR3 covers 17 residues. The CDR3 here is CASSWGTDLSYNSPLHF. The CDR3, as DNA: TGTGCCAGCAGTTGGGGGACAGACCTCTCCTATAATTCACCCCTCCACTTT.

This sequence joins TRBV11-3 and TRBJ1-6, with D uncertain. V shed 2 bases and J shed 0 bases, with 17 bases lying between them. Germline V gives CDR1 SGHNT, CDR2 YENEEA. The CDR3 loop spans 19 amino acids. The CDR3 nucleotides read TGTGCCAGCAGCTTATACAAGCGGGCAACGAGCTCCTATAATTCACCCCTCCACTTT. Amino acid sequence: CASSLYKRATSSYNSPLHF.

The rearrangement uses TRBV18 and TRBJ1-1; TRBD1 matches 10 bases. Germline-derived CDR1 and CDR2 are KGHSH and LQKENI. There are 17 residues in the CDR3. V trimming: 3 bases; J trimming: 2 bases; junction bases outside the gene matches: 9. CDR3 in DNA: TGTGCCAGCTCACCGACGACAGGGGGCGGAGGTAACACTGAAGCTTTCTTT. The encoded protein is CASSPTTGGGGNTEAFF. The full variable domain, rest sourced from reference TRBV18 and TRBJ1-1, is NAGVMQNPRHLVRRRGQEARLRCSPMKGHSHVYWYRQLPEEGLKFMVYLQKENIIDESGMPKERFSAEFPKEGPSILRIQQVVRGDSAAYFCASSPTTGGGGNTEAFFGQGTRLTVV.

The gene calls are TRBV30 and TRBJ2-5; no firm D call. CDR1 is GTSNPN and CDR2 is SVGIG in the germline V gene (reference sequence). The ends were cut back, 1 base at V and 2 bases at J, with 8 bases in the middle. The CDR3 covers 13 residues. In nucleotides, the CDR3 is TGTGCCTGGAGTGAGAACAAACAAGAGACCCAGTACTTC. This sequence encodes CAWSENKQETQYF.

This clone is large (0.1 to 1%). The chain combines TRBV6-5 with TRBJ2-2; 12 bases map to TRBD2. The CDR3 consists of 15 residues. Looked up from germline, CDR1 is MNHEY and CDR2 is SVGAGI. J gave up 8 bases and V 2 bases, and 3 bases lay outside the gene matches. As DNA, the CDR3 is TGTGCCAGCAGTTACCAGGGACTAGCGGGTGGGGAGCTGTTTTTT. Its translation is CASSYQGLAGGELFF.

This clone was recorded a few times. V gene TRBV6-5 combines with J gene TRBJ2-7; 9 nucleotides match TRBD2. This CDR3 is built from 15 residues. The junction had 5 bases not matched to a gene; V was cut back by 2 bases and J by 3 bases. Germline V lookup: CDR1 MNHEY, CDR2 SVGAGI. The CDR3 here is CASSYDAGGGYEQYF. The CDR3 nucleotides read TGTGCCAGCAGTTACGATGCGGGGGGGGGCTACGAGCAGTACTTC.